This TCR beta chain appears in the sequencing data of a study of monozygotic twins with inflammatory bowel disease. The CDR3 runs to 15 residues. Germline lookup yields CDR1 DFQATT and CDR2 SNEGSKA (reference sequence). Broader study findings: By inverse Simpson index, TCRbeta diversity was lower in IBD patients than in healthy co-twins. Limited statistical power may explain no repertoire similarity difference between concordant and discordant twins.

As concerns this clonotype: Its antigen is currently unknown.

cDNA was produced in eight separate reactions per sample. No DNA is given; TCRdb re-called the 5' RACE reads and lists each CDR3 protein once. The listing contains approximately 300,000 distinct CDR3 sequences. V usage is TRBV20-1 and J usage is TRBJ2-2; TCRdb names TRBD2, which stays unverified in the absence of DNA. The sequencing input was blood. The clonotype was recovered from a human donor with ulcerative colitis or Crohn's disease, or a healthy co-twin of an affected twin (not recorded which). CDR3 amino acids: CSAREGTSGTGELFF.